The source of this T cell receptor (beta chain) is a study of cytomegalovirus exposure and HLA in healthy donors. CDR3 length: 14 residues. Trimming shortened V by 0 bases and J by 7 bases, and 13 bases separated the two germline ends. Germline loops: CDR1 SGDLS, CDR2 YYNGEE. Produced via immunoSEQ multiplex PCR; TCRdb's table is partial and in-frame only. Found here are 180,000 or so clones, around 86% of them singletons; the top ten hold less than 3.5%. This TCR was recovered from a man aged 18 to 29 in good health and CMV-seropositive. V is TRBV9 and J is TRBJ2-5; D is perhaps TRBD2 (6 bases). The specimen sequenced was PBMCs. CDR3 protein: CASSVAGDGGTQYF. Written as DNA, the CDR3 is TGTGCCAGCAGCGTAGCCGGCGACGGGGGGACCCAGTACTTC.